The clone carrying this T cell receptor beta chain appeared a few times. Antigen specificity is unknown. TCRbeta library construction was performed incorporating unique molecular identifiers. A single record per CDR3 protein comes from TCRdb applying MiXCR to the PCR reads. Of hundreds of thousands of distinct CDR3 sequences listed, 10% to 15% are singletons. The data were taken from a study of T-cell reconstitution after alpha-beta-depleted transplantation in children. Findings and limits, study-wide: Once a year had passed after transplant, T-cell counts and diversity came mostly from newly produced T cells. High day-60 TCRbeta diversity in some patients came from surviving recipient T cells and thymic progenitors. Several hundred rapidly expanded clones from non-depleted graft cells reportedly supplied alpha-beta T cells about two months post-transplant.

The V gene lost 7 bases and the J gene lost 3 bases, with 18 bases spanning the gap. CDR1 is DFQATT and CDR2 is SNEGSKA in the germline V gene (reference sequence). The CDR3 sequence is 14 residues long. Sequences were derived from PBMCs, mostly from graft donor cells, sampled 360 days after TCRalphabeta/CD19-depleted stem cell transplant. This chain links TRBV20-1 with TRBJ1-2; D gene ambiguous. The TCR originated in a male patient aged 10 to 17 who had a stem cell transplant for acute myeloid leukemia, so the T cells may come from the graft donor. CDR3 residues: CSGGRSGGYYGYTF. CDR3 coding DNA: TGCAGTGGAGGGAGGTCGGGCGGATACTATGGCTACACCTTC.